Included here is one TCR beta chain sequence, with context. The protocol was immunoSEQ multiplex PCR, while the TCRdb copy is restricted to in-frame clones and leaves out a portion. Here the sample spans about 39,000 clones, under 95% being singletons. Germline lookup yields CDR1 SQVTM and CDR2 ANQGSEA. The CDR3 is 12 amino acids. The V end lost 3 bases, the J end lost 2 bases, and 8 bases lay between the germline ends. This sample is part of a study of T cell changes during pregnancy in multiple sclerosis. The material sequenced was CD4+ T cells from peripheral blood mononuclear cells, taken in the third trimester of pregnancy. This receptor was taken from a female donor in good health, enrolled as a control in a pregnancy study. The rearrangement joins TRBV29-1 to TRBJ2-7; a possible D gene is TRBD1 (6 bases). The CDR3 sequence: CSVEGTPYEQYF. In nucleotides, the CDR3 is TGCAGCGTTGAGGGGACACCCTACGAGCAGTACTTC.